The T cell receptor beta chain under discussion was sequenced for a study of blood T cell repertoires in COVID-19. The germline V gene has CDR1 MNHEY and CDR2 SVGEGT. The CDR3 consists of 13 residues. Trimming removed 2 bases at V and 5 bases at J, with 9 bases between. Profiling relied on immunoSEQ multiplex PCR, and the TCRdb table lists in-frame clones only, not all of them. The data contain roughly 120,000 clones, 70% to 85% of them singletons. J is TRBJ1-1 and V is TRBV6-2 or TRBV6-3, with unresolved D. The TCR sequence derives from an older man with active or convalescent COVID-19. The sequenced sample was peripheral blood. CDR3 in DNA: TGTGCCAGCAGTTACGGCGGGGTAACTGAAGCTTTCTTT. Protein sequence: CASSYGGVTEAFF.